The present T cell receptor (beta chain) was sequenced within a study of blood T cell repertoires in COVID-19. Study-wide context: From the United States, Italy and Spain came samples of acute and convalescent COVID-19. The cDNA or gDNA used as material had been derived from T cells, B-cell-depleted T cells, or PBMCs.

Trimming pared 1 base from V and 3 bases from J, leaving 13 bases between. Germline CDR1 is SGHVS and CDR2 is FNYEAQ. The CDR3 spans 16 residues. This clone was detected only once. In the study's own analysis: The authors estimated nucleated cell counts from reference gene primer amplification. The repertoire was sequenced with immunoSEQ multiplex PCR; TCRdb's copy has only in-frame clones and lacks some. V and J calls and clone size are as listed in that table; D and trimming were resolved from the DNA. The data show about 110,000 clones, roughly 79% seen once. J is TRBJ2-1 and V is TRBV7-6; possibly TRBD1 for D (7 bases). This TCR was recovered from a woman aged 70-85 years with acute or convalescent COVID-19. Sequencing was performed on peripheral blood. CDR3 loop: CASSLVRDSNYNEQFF. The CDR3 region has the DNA TGTGCCAGCAGCTTAGTGCGGGACAGTAACTACAATGAGCAGTTCTTC.